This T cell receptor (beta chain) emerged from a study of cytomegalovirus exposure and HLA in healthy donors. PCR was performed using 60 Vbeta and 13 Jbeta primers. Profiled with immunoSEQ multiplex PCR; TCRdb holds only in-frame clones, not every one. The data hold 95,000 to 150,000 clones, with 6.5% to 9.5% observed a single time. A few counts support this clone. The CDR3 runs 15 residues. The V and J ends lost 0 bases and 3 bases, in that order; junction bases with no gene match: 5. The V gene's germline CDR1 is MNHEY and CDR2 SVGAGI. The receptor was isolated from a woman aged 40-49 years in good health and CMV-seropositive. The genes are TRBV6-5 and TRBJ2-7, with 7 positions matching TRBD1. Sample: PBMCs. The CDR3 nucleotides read TGTGCCAGCAGTTACTCGGGCCAGGGGGTCTACGAGCAGTACTTC. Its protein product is CASSYSGQGVYEQYF.